This entry lists 6 T cell receptor beta chains sequenced from one sample in a study of cytomegalovirus exposure and HLA in healthy donors. The PCR had 60 Vbeta and 13 Jbeta primers. Data came from immunoSEQ multiplex PCR; TCRdb stores just in-frame clones and leaves some out. This sample has hundreds of thousands of clones, with approximately 79% found just once. The sample comprised PBMCs. These TCRs come from a male donor in good health and CMV-seronegative.

V and J are TRBV9 and TRBJ2-3, with 8 bases lining up with TRBD2. The CDR3 is made up of 16 amino acids. Germline loops: CDR1 SGDLS, CDR2 YYNGEE. The trim removed 4 bases at V and 5 bases at J, leaving 12 bases unmatched. The CDR3: CASSPRAGRAGDTQYF. CDR3 sequence (DNA): TGTGCCAGCAGCCCCAGGGCCGGGAGGGCCGGAGATACGCAGTATTTT. The whole variable domain, filled in from reference TRBV9 and TRBJ2-3, reads DSGVTQTPKHLITATGQRVTLRCSPRSGDLSVYWYQQSLDQGLQFLIQYYNGEERAKGNILERFSAQQFPDLHSELNLSSLELGDSALYFCASSPRAGRAGDTQYFGPGTRLTVL.

CDR3 amino acids: CASSPDNSNQPQHF. The CDR3 region has the DNA TGTGCCAGCAGTCCCGACAATAGCAATCAGCCCCAGCATTTT. V is TRBV27 and J is TRBJ1-5, with D uncertain. Between the trimmed V and J ends, which lost 5 bases and 0 bases, there was a span of 8 bases. The germline gives CDR1 MNHEY, CDR2 SMNVEV (reference sequence). This CDR3 contains 14 residues.

The chain is built from TRBV10-3 and TRBJ1-3; 7 nucleotides match TRBD1. The junction had 5 bases not matched to a gene; V was cut back by 3 bases and J by 12 bases. The germline V gene has CDR1 ENHRY and CDR2 SYGVKD. CDR3 length equals 12 residues. The CDR3 is CAISDAGGIIYF. The CDR3 DNA reads TGTGCCATCAGTGATGCAGGGGGGATCATATATTTT.

The chain couples TRBV7-8 to TRBJ2-7, with 7 positions matching TRBD1. This CDR3 comprises 15 residues. J was trimmed by 3 bases and V by 0 bases; bases with no gene match: 5. Germline CDR1 is SGHVS and CDR2 is FQNEAQ. The CDR3 loop reads CASSLATGSNYEQYF. The DNA of the CDR3 is TGTGCCAGCAGCTTAGCGACAGGGAGTAACTACGAGCAGTACTTC. Using reference TRBV7-8 and TRBJ2-7 for the parts outside the CDR3, the full variable domain is GAGVSQSPRYKVAKRGQDVALRCDPISGHVSLFWYQQALGQGPEFLTYFQNEAQLDKSGLPSDRFFAERPEGSVSTLKIQRTQQEDSAVYLCASSLATGSNYEQYFGPGTRLTVT.

The V call is TRBV7-9, the J call TRBJ2-1; D is perhaps TRBD2 (5 bases). The germline V gene has CDR1 SEHNR and CDR2 FQNEAQ (reference sequence). The length of the CDR3 is 16 residues. Trimming removed 8 bases at V and 1 base at J, with 18 bases between. The CDR3 region is CASGEVDSASYNEQFF. The CDR3 DNA is TGTGCCAGCGGCGAGGTGGACTCGGCATCCTACAATGAGCAGTTCTTC. The complete variable domain, with remaining parts taken from reference TRBV7-9 and TRBJ2-1, reads DTGVSQNPRHKITKRGQNVTFRCDPISEHNRLYWYRQTLGQGPEFLTYFQNEAQLEKSRLLSDRFSAERPKGSFSTLEIQRTEQGDSAMYLCASGEVDSASYNEQFFGPGTRLTVL.

This chain connects TRBV5-1 to TRBJ2-1; 13 bases are shared with TRBD2. Germline lookup yields CDR1 SGHRS and CDR2 YFSETQ. With V trimmed by 0 bases and J by 6 bases, 3 bases remained unmatched. This CDR3 spans 16 amino acids. CDR3 bases: TGCGCCAGCAGCTTGGCCAGACTAGCGGGAGGCAATGAGCAGTTCTTC. Protein: CASSLARLAGGNEQFF.